This TCR beta chain came from a study of regulatory T cells in long-lasting Graves disease. Construction of the TCR beta libraries employed iRepertoire HTBI primers in conjunction with Arm-PCR of CDR3 regions. MiXCR was run by TCRdb on the multiplex PCR reads, yielding one entry per CDR3 protein. There are 530,000 or so distinct CDR3 sequences in the sample; about 14% occur only once, and 8% to 10% lies in the top ten. Noted time point: newly diagnosed GD, antithyroid drugs for less than 3 months. The authors made the TCR library using RNA they extracted from PBMCs. Blood from the periphery, about 9.2 milliliters in all, was drawn into EDTA tubes. This clonotype was counted many times. Its antigen remains unidentified. Study-wide results and caveats: Only peripheral blood was studied, not thyroid tissue.

These same records also appear under a second study, on T cells in Graves' hyperthyroidism and ophthalmopathy. That report notes: In the first-round RT-PCR of the TCR CDR3, the HTBI primer set was used.

The sequences come from peripheral blood mononuclear cells (PBMCs), collected at new diagnosis, from a patient treated with antithyroid drugs. This receptor was taken from a man younger than 40 with Graves disease.

CDR3 residues: CASSGQGDYEQYF. DNA of the CDR3: TGTGCCAGCAGCGGACAGGGCGATTACGAGCAGTACTTC. The rearrangement joins TRBV2 to TRBJ2-7; 8 nucleotides agree with TRBD1. Germline CDR1 and CDR2: SNHLY and FYNNEI. This CDR3 comprises 13 residues. With V trimmed by 6 bases and J by 4 bases, 5 bases remained unmatched.